The 13 T cell receptor beta chains below were found in one sample sequenced in a study of T cell responses to AZD1222 COVID-19 vaccine. Assay: immunoSEQ multiplex PCR; the TCRdb copy retains only in-frame clones and omits some. This sample has roughly 150,000 clones, with roughly nine tenths found just once. The sequencing used peripheral blood, collected 28 days after the second AZD1222 dose. The receptors originated from an adult who received the AZD1222 COVID-19 vaccine.

The CDR3 sequence: CASSTRTGGNTEAFF. The CDR3 nucleotides read TGTGCCAGCAGCACCCGGACAGGGGGGAACACTGAAGCTTTCTTT. The gene calls are TRBV7-3 and TRBJ1-1, with 10 bases fitting TRBD1. The germline CDR1 and CDR2 sequences are SGHTA and FQGTGA. This CDR3 region has 15 residues. With 5 bases clipped from V and 1 base from J, the junction kept 4 bases outside the gene matches.

A few counts support this clone. The chain links TRBV6-1 to TRBJ1-1; D gene uncertain. The V gene lost 3 bases and the J gene lost 0 bases, with 5 bases spanning the gap. The germline CDR1 and CDR2 sequences are MNHNS and SASEGT. CDR3 length: 13 residues. The CDR3 DNA reads as TGTGCCAGCAGTGATCAAATGAACACTGAAGCTTTCTTT. Its protein product is CASSDQMNTEAFF.

In this sample, this clone turned up a few times. The V gene is TRBV7-8, the J gene TRBJ1-2; D gene unclear. The V end was cut by 3 bases, the J end by 8 bases, with 13 bases between. The length of the CDR3 is 13 residues. Germline V gene data show CDR1 as SGHVS and CDR2 as FQNEAQ. The CDR3 here is CASSLTEDGGYTF. In DNA form, the CDR3 reads TGTGCCAGCAGCTTGACCGAGGATGGGGGCTACACCTTC.

The chain carries TRBV6-5 and TRBJ1-2; 7 bases fit TRBD1. This CDR3 has 14 residues. The trim removed 2 bases at V and 4 bases at J, leaving 4 bases unmatched. Germline CDR1 and CDR2: MNHEY and SVGAGI. CDR3 protein: CASSYGQAPYGYTF. The CDR3 bases are TGTGCCAGCAGTTACGGACAGGCCCCCTATGGCTACACCTTC.

The chain uses TRBV4-2 and TRBJ2-1, with D possibly matching TRBD2 (5 bases). The CDR3 has 15 amino acids. Germline V gene data show CDR1 as LGHNA and CDR2 as YNFKEQ. V lost 4 bases, J lost 4 bases, and 14 bases lay in between. The CDR3 DNA follows: TGTGCCAGCAGCCCACAGTACGGGAAATACAATGAGCAGTTCTTC. It specifies CASSPQYGKYNEQFF.

This clone was observed once. V and J are TRBV7-2 and TRBJ2-1; TRBD1 might be the D (5 bases). The CDR3 has 13 amino acids. The germline gives CDR1 SGHTA, CDR2 FQGNSA. The V end was cut by 5 bases, the J end by 4 bases, with 9 bases between. CDR3 sequence: CASSTTGYNEQFF. Here the CDR3 DNA reads TGTGCCAGCAGCACCACAGGATACAATGAGCAGTTCTTC.

This clone was counted many times. V and J are TRBV9 and TRBJ1-4; 9 bases line up with TRBD1. Germline CDR1 is SGDLS and CDR2 is YYNGEE. The J segment lost 6 bases and the V segment lost 7 bases, leaving 13 bases of the junction unmatched. The CDR3 consists of 16 residues. The CDR3 reads CASSWGTGSGDEKLFF. CDR3 nucleotides: TGTGCCAGCTCCTGGGGGACAGGGAGCGGGGATGAAAAACTGTTTTTT.

V and J are TRBV6-5 and TRBJ1-2; D uncertain. The V end lost 5 bases, the J end lost 4 bases, and 8 bases lay between the germline ends. The CDR3 totals 12 residues. Germline V gene data show CDR1 as MNHEY and CDR2 as SVGAGI. Written as DNA, the CDR3 is TGTGCCAGCAGTCACAGCAGCTATGGCTACACCTTC. This sequence encodes CASSHSSYGYTF.

The chain links TRBV5-5 to TRBJ2-7, with TRBD1 as a possible D gene (5 bases). The CDR3 length is 15 residues. Germline-derived CDR1 and CDR2 are SGHKS and YYEKEE (reference sequence). Trimming stripped 0 bases from V and 2 bases from J, with 12 bases between. This CDR3 reads CASSLEGQPPYEQYF. CDR3 DNA sequence: TGTGCCAGCAGCTTGGAGGGGCAGCCCCCCTACGAGCAGTACTTC.

This chain uses TRBV11-3 with TRBJ1-1; TRBD1 aligns across 10 bases. This CDR3 region has 14 residues. The germline V gene encodes CDR1 SGHNT and CDR2 YENEEA. With 3 bases clipped from V and 5 bases from J, the junction kept 3 bases outside the gene matches. Here the CDR3 DNA reads TGTGCCAGCAGCTTCGGACAGGGGGATACTGAAGCTTTCTTT. Translation: CASSFGQGDTEAFF.

J is TRBJ1-4 and V is TRBV29-1, with 8 bases that match TRBD1. This CDR3 comprises 14 residues. CDR1 and CDR2 from the germline V gene are SQVTM and ANQGSEA. V lost 3 bases to trimming and J lost 8 bases; unmatched junction nucleotides: 8. CDR3 in amino acids: CSVEQQGVNEKLFF. DNA for the CDR3: TGCAGCGTTGAGCAACAGGGGGTTAACGAAAAACTGTTTTTT.

The chain combines TRBV7-9 with TRBJ1-2; 7 nucleotides match TRBD1. The CDR3 is 13 amino acids. Germline CDR1 SEHNR, CDR2 FQNEAQ (reference sequence). V trimming: 6 bases; J trimming: 7 bases; junction bases outside the gene matches: 8. The CDR3: CASRPTGESGYTF. The CDR3 DNA follows: TGTGCCAGCAGGCCCACAGGGGAATCTGGCTACACCTTC.

In this sample, this clone turned up once. The chain combines TRBV27 with TRBJ2-5, with D possibly TRBD2 on 5 matching bases. The germline gives CDR1 MNHEY, CDR2 SMNVEV (reference sequence). This CDR3 region has 15 residues. V was trimmed by 3 bases and J by 2 bases, leaving 13 bases between them. In nucleotides, the CDR3 is TGTGCCAGCAGTTTCTTACCGGAGCGGCAAGAGACCCAGTACTTC. Protein product: CASSFLPERQETQYF.